This T cell receptor (beta chain) derives from a study of T cell repertoires in cytomegalovirus infection. The wider study: Evidence of both CMV infection and a matching HLA type came from public TCR beta signatures.

Via MiXCR, TCRdb re-called the reads, giving one row per CDR3 protein. The sample holds about 440,000 distinct CDR3 sequences, approximately 32% seen once. Regarding the study as a whole: The study found HLA-C-restricted CMV-specific TCR beta clonotypes dominating the ex vivo response.

In regard to this clonotype: The target antigen is unknown.

The germline V and J ends were trimmed by 5 bases and 8 bases, with 18 bases remaining between them. There are 14 residues in the CDR3. The germline CDR1 and CDR2 sequences are MNHEY and SVGAGI. The V and J genes are TRBV6-5 and TRBJ1-2, with D maybe TRBD1 (5 bases). The clonotype was recovered from a human donor in good health (CMV status not recorded). Some clones in this sample may be carry-over from other donors' samples. The sample was PBMCs. The DNA of the CDR3 is TGTGCCAGCAGTAACTACCCAGGGAGAGGGGGCTACACCTTC. It is translated as CASSNYPGRGGYTF.